The entry below gives a single T cell receptor beta chain sequence along with its context. This receptor's antigen is unknown. Base qualities are not at hand, and no much larger clone is one base apart. This sample is drawn from a study of cytomegalovirus exposure and HLA in healthy donors (TCRdb year 2017). Notes on the research overall: An earlier analysis of several hundred of the donors reported 276 Gb of sequence data and 117 million unique TCR beta sequences obtained from some 170 million T cells. An early release covering about 600 HLA-typed donors comprised about 300 gigabases of sequencing data and 85 million or so unique TCR sequences. Of the roughly 410 genotyped donors, 81% were placed in the genetic ancestry cluster associated with self-reported Caucasian donors. The aim of the study was to test whether cataloging public T cell receptors could identify signatures of past pathogen exposure. The study used immunosequencing to profile the T cell repertoires of several hundred subjects and linked those repertoires to cytomegalovirus serostatus. In addition to the first cohort of approximately 670 subjects, a separate validation cohort of 130 or so different subjects was used. To predict cytomegalovirus infection status, the study brought together high-throughput TCR immunosequencing, statistical association of individual TCRs with disease status, and machine learning. A later analysis re-analyzed previously published TCR beta repertoires from 666 donors and added high-resolution HLA genotyping to study TCR occurrence patterns. In the later analysis, no new phenotypic data were used to find candidate immune exposures; instead, reliance was placed on TCR beta sequences and their occurrence across donors. An earlier analysis of several hundred of the donors applied high-throughput TCR beta sequencing to assess whether each TCR beta V gene segment acted as functional or pseudogenic. Donor age, sex, ethnicity and CMV serostatus were collected together with the repertoire data. Genome-wide SNP genotypes for about three fifths of the roughly 700 donors were used in a later genetic analysis, which treated that subset as a discovery cohort. Every repertoire in the discovery cohort had been generated on one and the same sequencing platform. HLA typing covered class I and class II loci at four-digit resolution. Typing coverage differed by locus: A, B, C, DRB1 and DQB1 were typed in roughly 620-630 donors, DQA1 in 522, DPA1 in over 600, and DPB1 in around 440. Roughly 5 DR-DQ haplotypes were treated as single units for association and clustering because of strong linkage in the cohort. Among 300 to 500 genotyped donors of the cohort, an average of around 220,000 unique TCR beta nucleotide sequences was sequenced per donor, of which 15% to 20% were non-productive. Paper-wide results and their limitations: Strong co-occurrence of HLA alleles, especially DR and DQ, made assigning TCR associations to individual alleles difficult. According to a later analysis, TCR association rates differed among HLA loci, with DRB1 alleles showing the most associated TCRs and HLA-C alleles showing the fewest. A cluster of highly shared sequence variants was judged likely to represent a technical artifact of the sequencing pipeline. Seventeen rarely observed V segments, including chromosome 9 orphons, were excluded from the earlier analysis of about 610 of the donors because counts were too low. In the study, about 150 TCR beta chains were listed as associated with cytomegalovirus. A further reported finding was that TCR beta sequences accurately predicted the HLA-A and HLA-B alleles for most subjects in the first cohort. A later analysis found that HLA-associated TCR beta chains were more clonally expanded and had lower generation probabilities than equally common non-associated chains. Some IMGT-functional V segments, including TRBV6-2 and TRBV6-3, could not be told apart with the 87-base-pair reads, so those segments were excluded. The only immune exposure information available for the cohort was CMV serostatus. The authors suggested that the approach could potentially be generalized to other disease states and immunological phenotypes. While some public TCRs were present in many individuals, most TCR sequences turned up only very rarely across donors. A few of the identified cytomegalovirus-associated TCR beta chains were confirmed in vitro to be specific for cytomegalovirus antigens. V-gene and J-gene trimming of TCR beta chains was associated with a missense DCLRE1C variant in a later genetic analysis, and the association was replicated in an independent cohort. In a later analysis, most CMV-associated TCR beta chains were found to appear HLA-restricted, with HLA associations seemingly driven largely by CMV exposure. A later analysis associated about 16,000 TCR beta sequences with specific HLA alleles at a false discovery rate of 0.05. In an earlier analysis of under 600 of the donors, most TCR beta V segments were observed in productive rearrangements about 87% or about 30% of the time, broadly matching IMGT annotations. Linkage disequilibrium might explain the correlated functional status among segregating V segments, but an unknown experimental factor could not be ruled out. The classifier was reported to diagnose cytomegalovirus status with high specificity and sensitivity in both the original cohort and the validation cohort. In this cohort, only TCR beta chains were sequenced, and detectable features were limited by the absence of alpha or paired-chain data. Sequencing depth was assumed to be roughly uniform across donors in the presence/absence analyses, though that assumption may not hold. Because some donors lacked HLA typing at each locus, the association tests relied only on the typed subset. In a later genetic analysis, fewer N-insertions in productive TCRs were reported among donors in an Asian-associated ancestry cluster than the approximately 670-donor mean. Several of the top co-occurrence clusters appeared to be linked to parvovirus B19, influenza, CMV and Epstein-Barr virus, according to a later analysis.

The CDR3 goes from the cysteine to the phenylalanine over 16 residues. CDR3 DNA is the only sequence kept; it has 48 bases, read in frame from the first base. CDR1 GTSNPN and CDR2 SVGIG are derived from the germline V gene (reference sequence). Trimmed from V: 0 bases; trimmed from J: 2 bases; junction bases lacking a gene match: 8. In total, approximately 690 healthy bone marrow donors made up the cohort. All cohort members were sampled while nominally healthy, although unrecorded immune exposures were likely present. The donor was CMV seronegative and belonged to the group of more than 300 seronegative cohort members. Each donor provided a peripheral blood sample, and peripheral blood mononuclear cells were used for TCR beta sequencing. The Qiagen DNeasy Blood Extraction Kit was used to extract genomic DNA from the blood cell samples. The library was generated by the immunoSEQ multiplex PCR assay. For the multiplex PCR, a mixture combining 60 forward primers for TCR Vbeta segments and 13 reverse primers for TCR Jbeta segments was used. The CDR3 region of rearranged TCR beta genes was amplified from genomic DNA with a multiplex PCR assay. Amplified TCR beta libraries were sequenced as 87-base-pair reads on the Illumina HiSeq System. In the paper's pipeline: Across the roughly 600 repertoires, a later analysis counted 75 million to 90 million unique TCR beta chains, roughly 11 million of which were shared by at least two donors. To remove PCR and sequencing errors, raw reads were error-corrected and collapsed into unique sequences using a nearest-neighbor algorithm that merged closely related sequences. Alignment of CDR3 sequences to IMGT reference sequences was used to assign V, D and J gene segments. For a sequence to be retained, a match of at least six nucleotides to both a V gene segment and a J gene segment was required. A rearrangement counted as productive if the CDR3 had no stop codons and remained in frame with V and J, and every other rearrangement counted as non-productive. CDR3 was defined according to IMGT convention as the region running from the second conserved V-encoded cysteine to the conserved J-encoded phenylalanine. The earlier analysis of some 600 of the donors excluded sequences that lacked an unambiguous match to a single V gene segment. An earlier analysis of 587 of the donors called V segments functional above 56.7% productive rearrangements and segregating when the between-donor standard deviation exceeded 5%. To diagnose cytomegalovirus status from the catalog of TCR beta chain sequences, a statistical classification framework was built. In a later analysis, TCR nucleotide sequences were compared against IMGT/GENE-DB human TR gene sequences so that V and J genes could be assigned. Using the TCRdist pipeline, a later analysis assigned CDR3 sequences along with most-parsimonious VDJ recombination scenarios. In a later analysis, each TCR beta chain was defined by its CDR3 amino acid sequence together with its V-gene family, and reads without a unique V-gene family were excluded. As a way to deal with suspected cross-contamination and a sequencing artifact, a later analysis dropped 450 to 600 nucleotide sequences that were highly shared and had low generation probability. In a later analysis, a clonal expansion index for each public chain was calculated from normalized within-repertoire ranks of inferred template counts. In a later analysis, generation probabilities were computed using a VDJ recombination model fitted to out-of-frame rearrangements, and the results were checked against IGoR. Hypergeometric tests were used in a later analysis to score TCR-TCR, TCR-HLA and TCR-CMV co-occurrence, with a repertoire-size bias correction applied to the TCR pairs. In a later analysis, false discovery rates were estimated by permuting HLA or CMV assignments 20 times. In a later analysis, co-occurring TCRs were grouped using DBSCAN, and TCRdist sequence similarity was added for clustering within HLA-allele-positive subsets. Co-occurrence clustering excluded repertoires with fewer than 30,000 or more than 120,000 public chains, plus five with anomalous nucleotide sharing. What TCRdb holds here is the immuneACCESS table cut down to in-frame rearrangements. Part of the clones is not present; checked against another copy, under half of the missing clones reflect an unresolved V gene, and the others are unexplained. The DNA was the basis for D and trimming; V, J and clone size are from that table. Counted in this sample were about 160,000 clones; roughly 85% of them appeared once. Jointly, the top ten make up 1% of the sample.

This chain joins TRBV30 to TRBJ2-5; TRBD1 lines up with 8 middle nucleotides. The receptor's source is a boy between 2 and 10 years old in good health and CMV-seronegative. Sample: PBMCs. The DNA reads as follows: TGTGCCTGGAGTGTTGCCAGGGGGCTCGGGCAAGAGACCCAGTACTTC. The translation is CAWSVARGLGQETQYF.